The subject of this entry is one T cell receptor beta chain. The junction does not match germline at one end; this may be a read error. A NOSPECS grade of at least 4, a Clinical Activity Score of at least 3 and duration under 3 months were recorded in ophthalmopathy patients. Lactation, pregnancy, other autoimmune disease or uncontrolled infection led to exclusion of patients. This sample is part of a study of T cells in Graves' hyperthyroidism and ophthalmopathy. RNA transcripts yielded amplified TCR beta CDR3 regions. Carried out on the TCR CDR3, a first-round RT-PCR used the HTBI primer set. In TCRdb, the multiplex PCR reads were re-called with MiXCR into one record per CDR3 protein. The sample lists around 300,000 distinct CDR3 sequences, about 19% occurring once. The germline CDR1 and CDR2 sequences are KGHDR and SFDVKD. The CDR3 spans 18 residues.

The J gene is TRBJ2-2, the V gene TRBV24-1; 7 bases line up with TRBD1. The sequence was obtained from a man between 45 and 60 years old with Graves' ophthalmopathy. The specimen sequenced was blood. The CDR3 here is CATSDPHTGDPNAGELFF. The CDR3 DNA sequence: TGTGCCACCAGTGACCCCCACACAGGGGACCCGAACGCCGGGGAGCTGTTTTTT.